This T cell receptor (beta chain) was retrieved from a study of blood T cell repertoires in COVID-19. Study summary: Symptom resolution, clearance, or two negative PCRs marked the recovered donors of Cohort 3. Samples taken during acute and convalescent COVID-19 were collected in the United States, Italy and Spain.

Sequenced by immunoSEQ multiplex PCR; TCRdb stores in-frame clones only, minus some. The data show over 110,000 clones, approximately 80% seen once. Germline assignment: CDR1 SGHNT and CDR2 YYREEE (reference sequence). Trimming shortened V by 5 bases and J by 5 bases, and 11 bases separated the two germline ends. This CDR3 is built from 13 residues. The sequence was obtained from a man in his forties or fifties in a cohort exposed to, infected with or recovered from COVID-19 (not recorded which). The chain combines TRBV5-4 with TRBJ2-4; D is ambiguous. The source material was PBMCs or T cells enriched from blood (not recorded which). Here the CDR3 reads CASSLYGENIQYF. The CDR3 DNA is TGTGCCAGCAGTTTATACGGTGAAAACATTCAGTACTTC.